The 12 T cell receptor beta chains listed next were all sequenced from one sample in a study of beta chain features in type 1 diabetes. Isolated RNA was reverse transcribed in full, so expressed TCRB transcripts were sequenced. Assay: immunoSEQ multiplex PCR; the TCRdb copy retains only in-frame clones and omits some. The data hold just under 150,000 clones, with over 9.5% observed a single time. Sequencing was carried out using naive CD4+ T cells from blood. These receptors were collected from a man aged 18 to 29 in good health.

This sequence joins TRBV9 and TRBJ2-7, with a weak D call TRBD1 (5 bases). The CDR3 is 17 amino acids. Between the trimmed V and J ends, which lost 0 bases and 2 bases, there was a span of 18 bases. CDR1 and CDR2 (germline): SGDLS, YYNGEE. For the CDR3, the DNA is TGTGCCAGCAGCGTAGCGATAGGGGCAGGGAAGCCCTACGAGCAGTACTTC. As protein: CASSVAIGAGKPYEQYF.

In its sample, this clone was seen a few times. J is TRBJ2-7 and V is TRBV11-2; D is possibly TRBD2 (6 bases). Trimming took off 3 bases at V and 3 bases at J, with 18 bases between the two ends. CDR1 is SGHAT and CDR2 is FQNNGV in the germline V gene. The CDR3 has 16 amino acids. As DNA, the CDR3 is TGTGCCAGCAGCTTTTCCTTTCCGGGGGAGTACTACGAGCAGTACTTC. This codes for CASSFSFPGEYYEQYF. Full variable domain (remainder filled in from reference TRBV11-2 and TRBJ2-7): EAGVAQSPRYKIIEKRQSVAFWCNPISGHATLYWYQQILGQGPKLLIQFQNNGVVDDSQLPKDRFSAERLKGVDSTLKIQPAKLEDSAVYLCASSFSFPGEYYEQYFGPGTRLTVT.

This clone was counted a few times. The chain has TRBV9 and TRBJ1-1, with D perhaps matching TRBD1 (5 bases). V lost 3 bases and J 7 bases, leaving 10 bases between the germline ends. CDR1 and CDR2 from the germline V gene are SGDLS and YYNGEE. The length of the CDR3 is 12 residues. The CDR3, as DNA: TGTGCCAGCAGCGCAGGAGGGGATGAAGCTTTCTTT. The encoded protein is CASSAGGDEAFF.

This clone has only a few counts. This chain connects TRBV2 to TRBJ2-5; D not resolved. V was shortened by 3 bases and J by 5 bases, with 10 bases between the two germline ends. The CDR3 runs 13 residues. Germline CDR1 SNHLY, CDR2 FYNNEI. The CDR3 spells CASSDTPAETQYF. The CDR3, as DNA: TGTGCCAGCAGTGACACCCCAGCGGAGACCCAGTACTTC.

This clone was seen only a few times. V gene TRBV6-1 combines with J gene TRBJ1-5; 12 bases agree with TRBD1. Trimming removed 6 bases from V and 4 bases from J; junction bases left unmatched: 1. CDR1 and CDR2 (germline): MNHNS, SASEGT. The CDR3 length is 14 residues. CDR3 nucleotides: TGTGCCAGCAGGGGACAGGGGGCGAATCAGCCCCAGCATTTT. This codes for CASRGQGANQPQHF.

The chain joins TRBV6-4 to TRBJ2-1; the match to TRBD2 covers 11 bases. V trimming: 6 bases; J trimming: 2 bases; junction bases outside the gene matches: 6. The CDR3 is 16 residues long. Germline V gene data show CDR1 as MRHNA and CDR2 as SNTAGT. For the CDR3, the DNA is TGTGCCAGCAGCTATACTAGCGGGGGTACCTACAATGAGCAGTTCTTC. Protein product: CASSYTSGGTYNEQFF.

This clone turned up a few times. The DNA of the CDR3 is TGCGCCAGCAGCTCTAACTCCGGTTCACCCCAGCATTTT. This gives the protein CASSSNSGSPQHF. The chain recombines TRBV5-1 with TRBJ1-5; no firm D call. This CDR3 spans 13 amino acids. V was shortened by 3 bases and J by 10 bases, with 14 bases between the two germline ends. Per the germline V gene, CDR1 is SGHRS and CDR2 is YFSETQ.

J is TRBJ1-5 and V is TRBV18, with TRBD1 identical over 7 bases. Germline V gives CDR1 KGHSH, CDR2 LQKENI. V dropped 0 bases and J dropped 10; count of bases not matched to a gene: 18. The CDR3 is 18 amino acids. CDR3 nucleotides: TGTGCCAGCTCACCACCCCAGGACAGGCAGACCCCGCAAGAACCCCAGCATTTT. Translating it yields CASSPPQDRQTPQEPQHF.

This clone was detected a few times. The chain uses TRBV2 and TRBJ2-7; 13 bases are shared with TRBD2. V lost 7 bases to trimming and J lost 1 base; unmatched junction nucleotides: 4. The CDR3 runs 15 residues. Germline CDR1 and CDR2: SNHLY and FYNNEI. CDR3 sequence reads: CASTELAGGSYEQYF. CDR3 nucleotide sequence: TGTGCCAGCACCGAACTAGCGGGGGGGTCCTACGAGCAGTACTTC.

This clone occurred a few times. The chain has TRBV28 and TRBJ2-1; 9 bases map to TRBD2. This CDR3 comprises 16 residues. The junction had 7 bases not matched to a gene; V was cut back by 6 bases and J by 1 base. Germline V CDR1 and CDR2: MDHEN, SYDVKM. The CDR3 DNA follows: TGTGCCAGCAGCAATAGCGGGGGCCAGTCCTACAATGAGCAGTTCTTC. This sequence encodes CASSNSGGQSYNEQFF.

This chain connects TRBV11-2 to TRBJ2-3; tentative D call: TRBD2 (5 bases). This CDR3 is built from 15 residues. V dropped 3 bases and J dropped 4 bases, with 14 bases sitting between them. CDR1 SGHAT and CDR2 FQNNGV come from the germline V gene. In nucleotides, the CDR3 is TGTGCCAGCAGCTTTTTTACCGGGGTCCCAGATACGCAGTATTTT. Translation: CASSFFTGVPDTQYF.

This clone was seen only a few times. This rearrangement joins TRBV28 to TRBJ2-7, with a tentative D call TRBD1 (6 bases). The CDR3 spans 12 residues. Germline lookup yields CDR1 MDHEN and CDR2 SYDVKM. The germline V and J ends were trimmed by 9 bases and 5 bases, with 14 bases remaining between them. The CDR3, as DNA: TGTGCCAGTCACACAGGGTTTAACGAGCAGTACTTC. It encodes CASHTGFNEQYF.